This T cell receptor beta chain was profiled in a study of cytomegalovirus exposure and HLA in healthy donors. Findings and limits, study-wide: The authors later found HLA-associated TCR beta chains more clonally expanded than equally common others.

The length of the CDR3 is 16 residues. A note on this clone: The antigen remains undetermined.

With 60 Vbeta and 13 Jbeta primers, the PCR was carried out. Sequenced by immunoSEQ multiplex PCR; TCRdb stores in-frame clones only, minus some. Of 180,000 or so clones in the sample, roughly 85% are singletons; the top ten hold over 11%. The chain links TRBV7-5 to TRBJ2-2; TRBD2 is the table's D call, not checked against the DNA. TRBV7-5 is a pseudogene segment. Sequencing was performed on PBMCs. This sequence originates from a man aged 45 to 65 in good health and CMV-seropositive. The CDR3 DNA sequence: TGTGCCAGAAGCACCCCAAAACGCGGTGGCACCGGGGAGCTGTTTTTT. Translated: CARSTPKRGGTGELFF.